This TCR beta chain was recovered during a study of T-cell memory formation after mild COVID-19. Worth noting for this clonotype: Its antigen is currently unknown.

Using its own MiXCR run on the 5' RACE reads, TCRdb lists one record per CDR3 protein. The repertoire holds roughly 610,000 distinct CDR3 sequences, with 17% as singletons. Germline-derived CDR1 and CDR2 are SGHTA and FQGTGA. The CDR3 is made up of 15 amino acids. With 6 bases clipped from V and 7 bases from J, the junction kept 7 bases outside the gene matches. Study results and caveats: Researchers found some responding clones in pre-infection memory, a sign that cross-reactive memory joined.

This TCR came from an adult woman who had mild COVID-19 (a few samples of this study predate the infection). Cell type and time point are not known. The V gene is TRBV7-3, the J gene TRBJ2-2; 11 nucleotides agree with TRBD1. The sequencing sample was made of PBMCs or a T cell subset sorted from them (not recorded which). CDR3 DNA sequence: TGTGCCAGCAGACCCGGACAGGGGGCCCACGGGGAGCTGTTTTTT. It codes for CASRPGQGAHGELFF.